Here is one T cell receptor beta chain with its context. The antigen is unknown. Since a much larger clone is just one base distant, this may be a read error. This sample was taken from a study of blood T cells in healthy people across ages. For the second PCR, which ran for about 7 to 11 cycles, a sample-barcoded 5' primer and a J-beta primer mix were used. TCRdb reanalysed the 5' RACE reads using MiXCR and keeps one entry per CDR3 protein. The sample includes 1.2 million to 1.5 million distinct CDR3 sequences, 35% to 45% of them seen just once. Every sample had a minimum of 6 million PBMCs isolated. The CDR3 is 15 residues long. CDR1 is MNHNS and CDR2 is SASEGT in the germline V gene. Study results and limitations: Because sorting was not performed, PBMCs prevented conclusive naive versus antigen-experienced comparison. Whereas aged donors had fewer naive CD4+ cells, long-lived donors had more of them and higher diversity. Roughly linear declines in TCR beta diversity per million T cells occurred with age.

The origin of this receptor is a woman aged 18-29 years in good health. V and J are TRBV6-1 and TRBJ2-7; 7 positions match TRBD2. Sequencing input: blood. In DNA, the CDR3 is TGTGCCAGCAGTGAAACGGGACTAAAGGCCTACGAGCGGTACTTC. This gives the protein CASSETGLKAYERYF.